This entry lists 5 T cell receptor beta chains sequenced from one sample in a study of control samples from healthy donors and cancer patients. Assay used: immunoSEQ multiplex PCR; TCRdb lists only in-frame clones, some missing. The sample includes approximately 100,000 clones, approximately 90% of them seen just once. Specimen: PBMCs. The receptor set was obtained from a man in his 60s with lung cancer.

The chain couples TRBV7-9 to TRBJ1-4; perhaps TRBD1 as D (6 bases). Trimming pared 5 bases from V and 7 bases from J, leaving 17 bases between. CDR1 and CDR2 (germline): SEHNR, FQNEAQ (reference sequence). The CDR3 is 15 residues long. The CDR3 here is CASSRDTVRSEKLFF. DNA of the CDR3: TGTGCCAGCAGCCGGGACACGGTACGAAGTGAAAAACTGTTTTTT.

The chain carries TRBV2 and TRBJ1-5, with D hard to call. Trimming stripped 2 bases from V and 7 bases from J, with 12 bases between. Germline CDR1 is SNHLY and CDR2 is FYNNEI. The CDR3 has 14 amino acids. The CDR3 protein is CASSESSEAQPQHF. DNA of the CDR3: TGTGCCAGCAGTGAATCGTCCGAAGCACAGCCCCAGCATTTT.

Ten or more counts support this clone. This chain joins TRBV27 and TRBJ1-2; D gene uncertain. This CDR3 has 16 residues. V lost 3 bases to trimming and J lost 4 bases, with 18 bases between them. Per the germline V gene, CDR1 is MNHEY and CDR2 is SMNVEV (reference sequence). Written as DNA, the CDR3 is TGTGCCAGCAGTTTTATAGGACGTCCATCTGTCTATGGCTACACCTTC. It translates to CASSFIGRPSVYGYTF.

The chain recombines TRBV19 with TRBJ1-2; D call uncertain. Trimming removed 3 bases at V and 4 bases at J, with 15 bases between. The CDR3 consists of 15 residues. CDR1 and CDR2 from the germline V gene are LNHDA and SQIVND (reference sequence). The CDR3: CASSIPSGGSYGYTF. Here the CDR3 DNA reads TGTGCCAGTAGTATCCCTTCGGGAGGGAGCTATGGCTACACCTTC.

The chain uses TRBV27 and TRBJ2-7; D might be TRBD1 (6 bases). This CDR3 is 13 amino acids long. Germline V lookup: CDR1 MNHEY, CDR2 SMNVEV (reference sequence). V lost 3 bases to trimming and J lost 4 bases, with 10 bases between them. The CDR3 loop is CASSFRQGYEQYV. In nucleotides, the CDR3 is TGTGCCAGCAGTTTTCGGCAGGGGTACGAGCAGTACGTC.